This TCR beta chain comes out of a study of T cell responses to AZD1222 COVID-19 vaccine. Details on this clone: Its antigen is unidentified.

The CDR3 extends over 16 amino acids. V gave up 3 bases and J gave up 5 bases; unmatched junction bases: 5. CDR1 is SGHAT, CDR2 FQDESV, per germline (reference sequence). Study conclusions and caveats: Spike-wide vaccine-associated CD4 TCRs dominated at 160-218 and 743-854. Spike-specific TCRs gained breadth and depth after people received two AZD1222 doses.

TCRdb keeps only in-frame clones here, not all; method: immunoSEQ multiplex PCR. The sample carries over 50,000 clones, approximately 88% recorded once. The sample consisted of peripheral blood, taken on day 0 of AZD1222 vaccination. The chain carries TRBV11-1 and TRBJ2-3, with 13 nucleotides matching TRBD2. The TCR was taken from an adult in good health. CDR3 bases: TGTGCCAGCAGCTTGGGGGGACTAGCGGGACGAGATACGCAGTATTTT. Protein sequence: CASSLGGLAGRDTQYF.